The TCR beta chain described here comes from a study of blood T cell repertoires in COVID-19. This clone has a handful of counts. Study processing details: Cell counts per sample came from amplifying reference gene primers. Data came from immunoSEQ multiplex PCR; TCRdb stores just in-frame clones and leaves some out. V and J calls and clone size are as listed in that table; D and trimming were resolved from the DNA. The profile shows about 46,000 clones, approximately 86% of them singletons. Sequencing was performed on peripheral blood. The receptor was derived from a man between 60 and 70 years old with acute or convalescent COVID-19.

The DNA for the CDR3 is TGTGCCAGCAGCTTAACCTTCGACTTTTATGGCTACACCTTC. Its translation is CASSLTFDFYGYTF. The genes are TRBV7-8 and TRBJ1-2, with D unresolved. The V gene lost 2 bases and the J gene lost 5 bases, with 12 bases spanning the gap. This CDR3 has 14 residues. Germline V CDR1 and CDR2: SGHVS, FQNEAQ. Complete variable domain (other parts from reference TRBV7-8 and TRBJ1-2): GAGVSQSPRYKVAKRGQDVALRCDPISGHVSLFWYQQALGQGPEFLTYFQNEAQLDKSGLPSDRFFAERPEGSVSTLKIQRTQQEDSAVYLCASSLTFDFYGYTFGSGTRLTVV.